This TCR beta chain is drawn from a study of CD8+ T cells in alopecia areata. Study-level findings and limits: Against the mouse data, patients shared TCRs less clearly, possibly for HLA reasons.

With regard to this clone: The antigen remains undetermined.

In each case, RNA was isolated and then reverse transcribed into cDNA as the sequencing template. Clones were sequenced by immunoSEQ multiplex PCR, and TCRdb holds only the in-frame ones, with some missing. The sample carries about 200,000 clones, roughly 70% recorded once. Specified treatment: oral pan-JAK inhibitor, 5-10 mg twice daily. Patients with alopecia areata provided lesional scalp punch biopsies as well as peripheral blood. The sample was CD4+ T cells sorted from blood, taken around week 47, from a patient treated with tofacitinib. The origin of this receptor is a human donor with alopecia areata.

CDR3 bases: TGCAGCGTGGGGGACACTAACGGCAGGGGCTACACCTTC. Translating it yields CSVGDTNGRGYTF. The V call is TRBV29-1, the J call TRBJ1-2; a possible D gene is TRBD1 (6 bases). The V gene lost 6 bases and the J gene lost 8 bases, with 19 bases spanning the gap. CDR1 SQVTM and CDR2 ANQGSEA come from the germline V gene. This CDR3 is 13 amino acids long.